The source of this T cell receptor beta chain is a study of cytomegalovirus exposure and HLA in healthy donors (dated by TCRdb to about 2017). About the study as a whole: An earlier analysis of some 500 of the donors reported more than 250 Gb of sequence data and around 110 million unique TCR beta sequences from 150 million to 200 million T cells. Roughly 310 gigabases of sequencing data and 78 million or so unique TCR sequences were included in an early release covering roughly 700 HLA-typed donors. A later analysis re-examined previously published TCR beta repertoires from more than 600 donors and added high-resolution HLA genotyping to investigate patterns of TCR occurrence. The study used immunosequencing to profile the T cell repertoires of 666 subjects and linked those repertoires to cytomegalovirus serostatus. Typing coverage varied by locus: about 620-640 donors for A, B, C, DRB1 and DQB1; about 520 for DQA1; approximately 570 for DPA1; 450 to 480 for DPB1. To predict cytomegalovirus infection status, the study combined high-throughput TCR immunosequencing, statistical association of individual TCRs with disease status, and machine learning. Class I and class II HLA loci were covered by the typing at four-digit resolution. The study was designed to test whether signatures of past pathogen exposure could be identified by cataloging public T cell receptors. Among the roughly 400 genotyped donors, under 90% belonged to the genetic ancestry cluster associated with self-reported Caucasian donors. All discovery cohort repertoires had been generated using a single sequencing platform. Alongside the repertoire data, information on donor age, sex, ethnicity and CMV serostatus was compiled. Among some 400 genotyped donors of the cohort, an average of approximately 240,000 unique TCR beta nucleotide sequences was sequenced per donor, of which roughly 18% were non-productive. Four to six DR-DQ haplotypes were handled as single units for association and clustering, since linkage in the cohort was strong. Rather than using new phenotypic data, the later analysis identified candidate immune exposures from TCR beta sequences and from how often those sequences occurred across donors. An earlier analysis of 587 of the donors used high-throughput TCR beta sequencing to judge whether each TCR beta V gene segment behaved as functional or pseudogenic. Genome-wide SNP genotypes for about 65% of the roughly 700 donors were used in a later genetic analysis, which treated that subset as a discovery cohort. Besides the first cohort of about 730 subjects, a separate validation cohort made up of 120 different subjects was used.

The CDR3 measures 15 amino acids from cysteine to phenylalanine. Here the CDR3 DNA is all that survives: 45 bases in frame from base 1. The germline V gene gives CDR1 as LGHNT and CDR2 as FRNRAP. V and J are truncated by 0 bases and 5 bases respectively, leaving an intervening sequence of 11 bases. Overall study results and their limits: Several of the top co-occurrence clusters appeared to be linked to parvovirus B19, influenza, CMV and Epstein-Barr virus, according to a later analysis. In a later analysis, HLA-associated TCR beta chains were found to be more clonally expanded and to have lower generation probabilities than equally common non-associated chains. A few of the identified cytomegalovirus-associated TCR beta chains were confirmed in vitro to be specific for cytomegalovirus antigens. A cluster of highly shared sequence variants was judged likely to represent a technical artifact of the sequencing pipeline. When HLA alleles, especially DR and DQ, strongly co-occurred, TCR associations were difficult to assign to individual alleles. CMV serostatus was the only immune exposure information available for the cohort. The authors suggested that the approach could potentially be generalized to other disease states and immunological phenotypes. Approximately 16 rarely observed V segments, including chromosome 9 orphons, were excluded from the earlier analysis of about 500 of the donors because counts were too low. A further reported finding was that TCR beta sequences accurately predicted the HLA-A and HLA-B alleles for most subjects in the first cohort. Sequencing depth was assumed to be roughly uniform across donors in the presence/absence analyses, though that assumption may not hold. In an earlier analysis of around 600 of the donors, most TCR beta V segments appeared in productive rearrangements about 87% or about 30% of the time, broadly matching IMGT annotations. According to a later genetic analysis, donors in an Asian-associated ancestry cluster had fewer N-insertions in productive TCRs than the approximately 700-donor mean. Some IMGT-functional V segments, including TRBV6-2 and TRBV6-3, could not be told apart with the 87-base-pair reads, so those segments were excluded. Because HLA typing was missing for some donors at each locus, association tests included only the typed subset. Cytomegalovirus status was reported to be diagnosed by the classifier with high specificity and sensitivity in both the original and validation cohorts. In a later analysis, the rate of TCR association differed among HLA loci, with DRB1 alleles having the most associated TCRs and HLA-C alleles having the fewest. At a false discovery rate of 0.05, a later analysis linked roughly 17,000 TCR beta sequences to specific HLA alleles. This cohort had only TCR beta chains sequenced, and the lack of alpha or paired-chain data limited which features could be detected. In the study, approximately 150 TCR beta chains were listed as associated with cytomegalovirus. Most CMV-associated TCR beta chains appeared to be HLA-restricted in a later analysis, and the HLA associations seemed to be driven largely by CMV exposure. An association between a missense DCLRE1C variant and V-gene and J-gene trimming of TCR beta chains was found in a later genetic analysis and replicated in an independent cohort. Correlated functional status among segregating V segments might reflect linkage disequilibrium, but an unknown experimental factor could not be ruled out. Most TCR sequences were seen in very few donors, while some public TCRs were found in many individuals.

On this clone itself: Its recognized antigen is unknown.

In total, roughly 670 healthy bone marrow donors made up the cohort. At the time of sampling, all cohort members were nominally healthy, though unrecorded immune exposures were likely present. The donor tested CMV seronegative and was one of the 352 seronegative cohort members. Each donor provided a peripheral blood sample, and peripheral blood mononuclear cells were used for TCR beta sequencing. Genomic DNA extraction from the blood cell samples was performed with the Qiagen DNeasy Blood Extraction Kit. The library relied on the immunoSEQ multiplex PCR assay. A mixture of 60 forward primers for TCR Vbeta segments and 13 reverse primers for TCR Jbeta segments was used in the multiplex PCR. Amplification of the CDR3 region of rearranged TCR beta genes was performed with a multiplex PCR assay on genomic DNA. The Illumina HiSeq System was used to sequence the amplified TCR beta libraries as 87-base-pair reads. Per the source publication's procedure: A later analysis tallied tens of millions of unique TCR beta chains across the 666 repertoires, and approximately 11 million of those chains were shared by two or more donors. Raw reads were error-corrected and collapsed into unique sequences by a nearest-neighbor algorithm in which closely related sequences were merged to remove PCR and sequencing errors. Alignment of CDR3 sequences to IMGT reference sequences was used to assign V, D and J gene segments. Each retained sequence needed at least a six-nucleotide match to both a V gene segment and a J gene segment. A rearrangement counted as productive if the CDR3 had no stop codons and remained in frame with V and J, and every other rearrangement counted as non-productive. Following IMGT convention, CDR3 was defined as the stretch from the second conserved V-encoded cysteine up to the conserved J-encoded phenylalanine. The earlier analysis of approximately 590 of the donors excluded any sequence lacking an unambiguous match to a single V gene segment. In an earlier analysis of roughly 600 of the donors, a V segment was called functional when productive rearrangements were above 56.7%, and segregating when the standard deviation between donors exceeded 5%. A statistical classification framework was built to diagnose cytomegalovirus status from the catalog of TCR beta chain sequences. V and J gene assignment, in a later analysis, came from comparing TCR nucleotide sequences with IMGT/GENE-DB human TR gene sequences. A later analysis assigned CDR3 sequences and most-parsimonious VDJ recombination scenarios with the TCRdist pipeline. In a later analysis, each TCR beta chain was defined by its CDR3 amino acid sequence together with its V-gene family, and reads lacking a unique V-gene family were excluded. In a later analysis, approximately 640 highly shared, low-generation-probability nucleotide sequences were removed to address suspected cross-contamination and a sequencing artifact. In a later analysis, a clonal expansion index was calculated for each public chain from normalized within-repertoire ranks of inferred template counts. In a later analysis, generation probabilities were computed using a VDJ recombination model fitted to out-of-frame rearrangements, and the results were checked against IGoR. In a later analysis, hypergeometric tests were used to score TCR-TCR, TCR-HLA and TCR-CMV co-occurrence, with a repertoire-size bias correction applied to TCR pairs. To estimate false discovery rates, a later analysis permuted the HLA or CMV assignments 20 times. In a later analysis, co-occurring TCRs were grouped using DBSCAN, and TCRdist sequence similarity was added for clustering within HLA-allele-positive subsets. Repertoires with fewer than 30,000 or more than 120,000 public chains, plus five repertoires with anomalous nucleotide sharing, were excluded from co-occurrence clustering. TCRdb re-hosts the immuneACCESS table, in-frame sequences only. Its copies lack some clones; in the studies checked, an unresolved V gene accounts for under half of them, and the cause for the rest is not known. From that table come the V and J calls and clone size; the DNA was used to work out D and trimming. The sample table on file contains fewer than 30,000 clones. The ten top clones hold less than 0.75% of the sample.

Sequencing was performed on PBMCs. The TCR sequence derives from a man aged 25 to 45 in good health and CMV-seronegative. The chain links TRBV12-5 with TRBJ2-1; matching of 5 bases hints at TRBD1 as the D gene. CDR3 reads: CASGLVMQGNNEQFF. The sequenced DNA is TGTGCTAGTGGTTTGGTAATGCAGGGTAACAATGAGCAGTTCTTC.